The present T cell receptor (beta chain) was sequenced within a study of Graves' ophthalmopathy and Graves' hyperthyroidism. The authors amplified TCR beta CDR3 regions from RNA transcripts. First-round RT-PCR used HTBI primers; second-round multiplex PCR followed. One entry per CDR3 protein, called by TCRdb with MiXCR from the multiplex PCR reads. The sample carries approximately 210,000 distinct CDR3 sequences, approximately 29% recorded once. This clonotype was recorded at least ten times. Germline V gives CDR1 MGHDK, CDR2 SYGVNS. The CDR3 has 15 residues. V was pared by 4 bases and J by 3 bases, with 4 bases of the junction left unmatched.

The chain uses TRBV25-1 and TRBJ2-5; 11 nucleotides line up with TRBD1. The sequenced sample consisted of peripheral blood. The receptor was isolated from a man aged 45 to 65 with Graves' ophthalmopathy. DNA of the CDR3: TGTGCCAGCAGTGCCGGACAGGGGGCCAAAGAGACCCAGTACTTC. Amino acid sequence: CASSAGQGAKETQYF.